One sample yielded the 18 T cell receptor beta chains listed below, sequenced in a study of cytomegalovirus exposure and HLA in healthy donors. The PCR contained 60 Vbeta and 13 Jbeta primers. The method was immunoSEQ multiplex PCR; TCRdb's version includes in-frame clones alone and lacks a portion of them. The sample contains 100,000 to 150,000 clones, more than 60% of which appear only once. Specimen: PBMCs. These receptors all stem from a woman younger than 35 in good health and CMV-seronegative.

This clone was counted between two and nine times. The gene calls are TRBV13 and TRBJ2-6; D remains unclear. Looked up from germline, CDR1 is PRHDT and CDR2 is FYEKMQ (reference sequence). This CDR3 is 13 amino acids long. With 5 bases removed from V and 0 bases from J, the gap between germline ends came to 2 bases. Here the CDR3 DNA reads TGTGCCAGCAGCCGCTCTGGGGCCAACGTCCTGACTTTC. Its translation: CASSRSGANVLTF.

In DNA form, the CDR3 reads TGTGCCAGCAGTTTAGGGCAGAACCCCTACGAGCAGTACTTC. Its protein is CASSLGQNPYEQYF. The J gene is TRBJ2-7, the V gene TRBV27; no firm D call. V was shortened by 2 bases and J by 2 bases, with 10 bases between the two germline ends. This CDR3 region has 14 residues. The germline CDR1 and CDR2 sequences are MNHEY and SMNVEV (reference sequence).

The V and J genes are TRBV29-1 and TRBJ2-5, with 8 bases that match TRBD1. The CDR3 has 13 residues. The germline gives CDR1 SQVTM, CDR2 ANQGSEA. Unmatched junction bases numbered 2, after V lost 3 bases and J lost 2 bases. CDR3 amino acids: CSVDRGRQETQYF. CDR3 bases: TGCAGCGTTGACAGGGGGCGGCAAGAGACCCAGTACTTC. The complete variable domain, with remaining parts taken from reference TRBV29-1 and TRBJ2-5, reads SAVISQKPSRDICQRGTSLTIQCQVDSQVTMMFWYRQQPGQSLTLIATANQGSEATYESGFVIDKFPISRPNLTFSTLTVSNMSPEDSSIYLCSVDRGRQETQYFGPGTRLLVL.

The V and J genes are TRBV10-3 and TRBJ2-1; 10 nucleotides match TRBD2. After removal of 8 bases from V and 2 bases from J, the junction contained 3 bases not matched to a gene. Per germline, CDR1 ENHRY and CDR2 SYGVKD. The CDR3 extends over 14 amino acids. The CDR3 coding sequence is TGTGCCATCGGAGCGGGAGGGACCTACAATGAGCAGTTCTTC. This encodes CAIGAGGTYNEQFF.

The V and J genes are TRBV5-1 and TRBJ1-1; no definite D call. The CDR3 has 14 amino acids. Germline assignment: CDR1 SGHRS and CDR2 YFSETQ. V was pared by 1 base and J by 0 bases, with 7 bases between. The CDR3 nucleotides are TGCGCCAGCAGCTTGAGGAGTTTGAACACTGAAGCTTTCTTT. Amino acid sequence: CASSLRSLNTEAFF.

The CDR3, as DNA: TGTGCTAGGTGGGCAGCTTCTACCTACGAGCAGTACTTC. Protein sequence: CARWAASTYEQYF. The chain employs TRBV12-5 and TRBJ2-7; D remains unclear. CDR1 LGHNT and CDR2 FRNRAP come from the germline V gene. CDR3 length: 13 residues. The germline V and J ends were trimmed by 9 bases and 2 bases, with 14 bases remaining between them.

V gene TRBV14 combines with J gene TRBJ1-2, with D tentatively TRBD1 (5 bases). Per the germline V gene, CDR1 is SGHDN and CDR2 is FVKESK. Trimming removed 4 bases from V and 2 bases from J, with 14 bases in between. The CDR3 has 15 residues. The CDR3 is CASSLEGRQNYGYTF. The CDR3 DNA reads TGTGCCAGCAGCCTTGAGGGGAGGCAGAACTATGGCTACACCTTC.

This clone was seen a handful of times. V usage is TRBV11-1 and J usage is TRBJ2-3; no clear D gene. This CDR3 is built from 15 residues. Between the trimmed V and J ends, which lost 1 base and 2 bases, there was a span of 10 bases. Germline CDR1 and CDR2: SGHAT and FQDESV (reference sequence). The CDR3 coding sequence is TGTGCCAGCAGCTTAGGGGCAGACCCCACAGATACGCAGTATTTT. It specifies CASSLGADPTDTQYF.

The rearrangement joins TRBV6-1 to TRBJ1-3, with D perhaps matching TRBD1 (5 bases). Germline values: CDR1 MNHNS, CDR2 SASEGT. This CDR3 spans 17 amino acids. Trimming took off 1 base at V and 2 bases at J, with 15 bases between the two ends. The CDR3: CASSEGWQRGAGNTIYF. CDR3 sequence (DNA): TGTGCCAGCAGTGAAGGGTGGCAGCGGGGGGCTGGAAACACCATATATTTT.

The chain employs TRBV5-4 and TRBJ2-1; 7 bases are shared with TRBD2. Germline V lookup: CDR1 SGHNT, CDR2 YYREEE (reference sequence). V was clipped by 2 bases and J by 6 bases; unmatched bases: 14. CDR3 length equals 17 residues. This CDR3 reads CASSLQTSVRGSNEQFF. The CDR3 region has the DNA TGTGCCAGCAGCTTACAAACTAGCGTCCGAGGCAGCAATGAGCAGTTCTTC.

This clone was seen a handful of times. V is TRBV5-6 and J is TRBJ2-5, with a weak D call TRBD2 (6 bases). The CDR3 consists of 14 residues. V was pared by 1 base and J by 5 bases, with 12 bases between. Germline assignment: CDR1 SGHDT and CDR2 YYEEEE. The CDR3 nucleotides read TGTGCCAGCAGCTTGCGCGGGACTGGGGAGACCCAGTACTTC. As protein: CASSLRGTGETQYF.

The J gene is TRBJ1-1, the V gene TRBV19; TRBD1 is a possible D gene (5 bases). CDR3 length: 16 residues. With 2 bases removed from V and 1 base from J, the gap between germline ends came to 14 bases. The germline V gene has CDR1 LNHDA and CDR2 SQIVND (reference sequence). The CDR3 here is CASSISGPGPNTEAFF. Written as DNA, the CDR3 is TGTGCCAGTAGTATAAGTGGTCCAGGGCCGAACACTGAAGCTTTCTTT.

V usage is TRBV6-6 and J usage is TRBJ1-1; 7 positions agree with TRBD1. The CDR3 runs 14 residues. Germline-derived CDR1 and CDR2 are MNHNY and SVGAGI (reference sequence). The trim removed 6 bases at V and 8 bases at J, leaving 12 bases unmatched. The DNA of the CDR3 is TGTGCCAGCAGCTTAACAGGGGTTGCCGCAGAAGCTTTCTTT. This codes for CASSLTGVAAEAFF.

The chain couples TRBV27 to TRBJ2-7; no definite D call. Germline-derived CDR1 and CDR2 are MNHEY and SMNVEV (reference sequence). Trimming removed 0 bases from V and 2 bases from J, with 14 bases in between. The CDR3 covers 16 residues. The CDR3 here is CASSLSPPRHPYEQYF. The CDR3 DNA reads TGTGCCAGCAGTTTATCTCCCCCTAGGCATCCCTACGAGCAGTACTTC.

The chain joins TRBV6-5 to TRBJ2-7, with 9 bases fitting TRBD1. The trim removed 2 bases at V and 1 base at J, leaving 0 bases unmatched. There are 14 residues in the CDR3. CDR1 and CDR2 from the germline V gene are MNHEY and SVGAGI. The CDR3, as DNA: TGTGCCAGCAGTTACGACAGGGGGTCCTACGAGCAGTACTTC. Its translation: CASSYDRGSYEQYF.

This sequence joins TRBV2 and TRBJ1-2; no clear D. This CDR3 spans 13 amino acids. The germline gives CDR1 SNHLY, CDR2 FYNNEI. V was clipped by 3 bases and J by 0 bases, with 5 bases between them. CDR3: CASSDVANYGYTF. Written as DNA, the CDR3 is TGTGCCAGCAGTGATGTAGCTAACTATGGCTACACCTTC.

The chain has TRBV7-2 and TRBJ1-1; D not resolved. V lost 5 bases and J 1 base, leaving 8 bases between the germline ends. Germline CDR1 and CDR2: SGHTA and FQGNSA. The CDR3 is 13 amino acids. CDR3 DNA: TGTGCCAGCAGCCCCCTCTCGAACACTGAAGCTTTCTTT. Translating it yields CASSPLSNTEAFF.

V and J are TRBV7-8 and TRBJ1-1; possible D gene TRBD1, 6 bases. This CDR3 is built from 16 residues. Germline CDR1 and CDR2: SGHVS and FQNEAQ. V shed 5 bases and J shed 1 base, with 17 bases lying between them. The CDR3 region is CASSLDLGTRNTEAFF. The CDR3 DNA follows: TGTGCCAGCAGCCTGGACCTCGGGACAAGGAACACTGAAGCTTTCTTT.